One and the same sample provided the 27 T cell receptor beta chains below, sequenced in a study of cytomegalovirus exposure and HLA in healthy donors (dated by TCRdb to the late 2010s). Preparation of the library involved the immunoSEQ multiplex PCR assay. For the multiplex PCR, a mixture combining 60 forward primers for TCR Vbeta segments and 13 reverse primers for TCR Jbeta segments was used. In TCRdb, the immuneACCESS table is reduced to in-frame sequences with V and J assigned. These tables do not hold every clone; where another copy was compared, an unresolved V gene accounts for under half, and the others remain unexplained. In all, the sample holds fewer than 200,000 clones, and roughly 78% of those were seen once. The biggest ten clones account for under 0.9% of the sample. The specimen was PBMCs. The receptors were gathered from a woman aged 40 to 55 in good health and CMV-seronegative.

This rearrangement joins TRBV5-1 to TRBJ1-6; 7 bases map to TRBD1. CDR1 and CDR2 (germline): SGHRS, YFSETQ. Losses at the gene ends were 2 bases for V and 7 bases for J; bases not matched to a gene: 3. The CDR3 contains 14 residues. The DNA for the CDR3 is TGCGCCAGCAGCTTTTACAGGGGAAATTCACCCCTCCACTTT. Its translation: CASSFYRGNSPLHF.

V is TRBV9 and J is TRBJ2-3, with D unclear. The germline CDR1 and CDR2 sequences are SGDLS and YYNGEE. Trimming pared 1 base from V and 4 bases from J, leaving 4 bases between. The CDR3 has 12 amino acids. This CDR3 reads CASSVSSDTQYF. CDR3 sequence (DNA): TGTGCCAGCAGCGTATCGTCAGATACGCAGTATTTT.

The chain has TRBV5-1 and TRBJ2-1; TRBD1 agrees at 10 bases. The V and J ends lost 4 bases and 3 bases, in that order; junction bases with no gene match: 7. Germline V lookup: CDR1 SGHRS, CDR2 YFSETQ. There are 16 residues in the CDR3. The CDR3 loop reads CASSRRGTGDYNEQFF. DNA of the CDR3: TGCGCCAGCAGCCGGAGGGGGACAGGGGACTACAATGAGCAGTTCTTC.

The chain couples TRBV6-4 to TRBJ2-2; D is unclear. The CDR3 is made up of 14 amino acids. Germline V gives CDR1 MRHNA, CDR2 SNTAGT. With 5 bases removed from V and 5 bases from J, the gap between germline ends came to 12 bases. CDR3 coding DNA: TGTGCCAGCAGTTTAGAGCAACTTACCGGGGAGCTGTTTTTT. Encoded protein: CASSLEQLTGELFF.

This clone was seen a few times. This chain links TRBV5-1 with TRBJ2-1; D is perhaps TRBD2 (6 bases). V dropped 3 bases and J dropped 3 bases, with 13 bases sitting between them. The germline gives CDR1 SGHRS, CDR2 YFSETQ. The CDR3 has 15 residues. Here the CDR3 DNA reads TGCGCCAGCAGCTCGAGGACTACCCACTACAATGAGCAGTTCTTC. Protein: CASSSRTTHYNEQFF. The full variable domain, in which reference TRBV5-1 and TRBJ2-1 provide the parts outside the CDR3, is KAGVTQTPRYLIKTRGQQVTLSCSPISGHRSVSWYQQTPGQGLQFLFEYFSETQRNKGNFPGRFSGRQFSNSRSEMNVSTLELGDSALYLCASSSRTTHYNEQFFGPGTRLTVL.

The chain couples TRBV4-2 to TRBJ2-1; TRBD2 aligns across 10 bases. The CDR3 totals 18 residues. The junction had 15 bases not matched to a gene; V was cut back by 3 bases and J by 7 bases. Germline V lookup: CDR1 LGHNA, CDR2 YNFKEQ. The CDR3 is CASSHRVSGGLPWNEQFF. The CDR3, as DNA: TGTGCCAGCAGCCATCGGGTTAGCGGGGGGCTTCCATGGAATGAGCAGTTCTTC.

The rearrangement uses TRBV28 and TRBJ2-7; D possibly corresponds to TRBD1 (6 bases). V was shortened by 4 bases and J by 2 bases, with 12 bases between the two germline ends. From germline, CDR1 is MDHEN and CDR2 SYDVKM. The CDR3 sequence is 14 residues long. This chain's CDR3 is CASSSGTTTYEQYF. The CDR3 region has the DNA TGTGCCAGCAGTTCCGGGACAACTACCTACGAGCAGTACTTC.

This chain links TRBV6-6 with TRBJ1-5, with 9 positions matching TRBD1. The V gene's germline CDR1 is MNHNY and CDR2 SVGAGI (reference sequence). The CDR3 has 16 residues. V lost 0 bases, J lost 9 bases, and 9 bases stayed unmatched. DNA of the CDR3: TGTGCCAGCAGTTACTCTCCCGGGACAGGGTCCCGGCCCCAGCATTTT. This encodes CASSYSPGTGSRPQHF.

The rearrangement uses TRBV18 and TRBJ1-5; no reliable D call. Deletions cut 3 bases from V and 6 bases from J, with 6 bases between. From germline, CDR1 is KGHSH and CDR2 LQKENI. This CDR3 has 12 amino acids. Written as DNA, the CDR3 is TGTGCCAGCTCACCCGACTCTCAGCCCCAGCATTTT. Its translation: CASSPDSQPQHF.

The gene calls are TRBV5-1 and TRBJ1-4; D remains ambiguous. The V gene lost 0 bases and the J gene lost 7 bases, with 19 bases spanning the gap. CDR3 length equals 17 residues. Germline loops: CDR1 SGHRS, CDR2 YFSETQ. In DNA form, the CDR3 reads TGCGCCAGCAGCTTGGCGGGCCCAAGAAGAGGGAGTGAAAAACTGTTTTTT. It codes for CASSLAGPRRGSEKLFF.

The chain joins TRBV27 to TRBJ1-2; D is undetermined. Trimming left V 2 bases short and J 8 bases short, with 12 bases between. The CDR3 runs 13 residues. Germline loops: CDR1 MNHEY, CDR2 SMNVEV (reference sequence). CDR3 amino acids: CASSLNGESGYTF. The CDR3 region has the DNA TGTGCCAGCAGTTTAAACGGGGAGTCCGGCTACACCTTC.

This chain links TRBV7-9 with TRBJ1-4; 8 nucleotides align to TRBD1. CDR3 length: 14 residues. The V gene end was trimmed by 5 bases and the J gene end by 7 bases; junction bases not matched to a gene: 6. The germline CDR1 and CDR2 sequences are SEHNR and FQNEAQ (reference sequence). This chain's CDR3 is CASSEDRVREKLFF. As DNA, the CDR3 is TGTGCCAGCAGCGAGGACAGGGTCCGTGAAAAACTGTTTTTT. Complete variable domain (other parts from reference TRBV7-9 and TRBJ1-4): DTGVSQNPRHKITKRGQNVTFRCDPISEHNRLYWYRQTLGQGPEFLTYFQNEAQLEKSRLLSDRFSAERPKGSFSTLEIQRTEQGDSAMYLCASSEDRVREKLFFGSGTQLSVL.

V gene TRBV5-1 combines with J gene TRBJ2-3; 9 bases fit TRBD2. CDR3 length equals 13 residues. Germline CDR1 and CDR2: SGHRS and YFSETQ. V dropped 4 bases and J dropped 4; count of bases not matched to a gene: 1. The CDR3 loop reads CASSRGGADTQYF. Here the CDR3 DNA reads TGCGCCAGCAGCCGCGGGGGGGCAGATACGCAGTATTTT. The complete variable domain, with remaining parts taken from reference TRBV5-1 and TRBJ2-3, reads KAGVTQTPRYLIKTRGQQVTLSCSPISGHRSVSWYQQTPGQGLQFLFEYFSETQRNKGNFPGRFSGRQFSNSRSEMNVSTLELGDSALYLCASSRGGADTQYFGPGTRLTVL.

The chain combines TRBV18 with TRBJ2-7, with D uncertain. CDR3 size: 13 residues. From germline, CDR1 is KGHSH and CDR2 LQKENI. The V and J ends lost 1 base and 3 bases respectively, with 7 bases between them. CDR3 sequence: CASSPRVYYEQYF. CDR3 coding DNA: TGTGCCAGCTCACCACGAGTCTACTACGAGCAGTACTTC.

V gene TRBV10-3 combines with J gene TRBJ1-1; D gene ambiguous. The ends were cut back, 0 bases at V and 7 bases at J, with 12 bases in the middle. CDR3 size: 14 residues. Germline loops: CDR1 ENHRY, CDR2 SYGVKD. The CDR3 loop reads CAISESTVAREAFF. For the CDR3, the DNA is TGTGCCATCAGTGAGTCGACTGTAGCGCGTGAAGCTTTCTTT.

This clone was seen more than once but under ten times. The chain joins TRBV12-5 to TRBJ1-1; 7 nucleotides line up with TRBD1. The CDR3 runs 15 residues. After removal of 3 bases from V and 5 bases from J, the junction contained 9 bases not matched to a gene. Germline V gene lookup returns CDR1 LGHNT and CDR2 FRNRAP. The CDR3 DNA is TGTGCTAGTGGTTTAGCACAGGGGCGAGGGACTGAAGCTTTCTTT. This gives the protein CASGLAQGRGTEAFF.

CDR3 in DNA: TGTGCCAGCAGCCAATCCTACGAGCAGTACTTC. It translates to CASSQSYEQYF. This chain links TRBV5-6 with TRBJ2-7; D not resolved. With 4 bases removed from V and 1 base from J, the gap between germline ends came to 3 bases. The germline V gene encodes CDR1 SGHDT and CDR2 YYEEEE. The CDR3 has 11 residues.

CDR3 amino acids: CATSRAGGEEGPEAFF. The CDR3 DNA reads as TGTGCCACCAGCAGAGCCGGCGGGGAGGAGGGCCCTGAAGCTTTCTTT. The J gene is TRBJ1-1, the V gene TRBV15; D unclear. The length of the CDR3 is 16 residues. V was pared by 1 base and J by 6 bases, with 18 bases between. CDR1 and CDR2 from the germline V gene are LNHNV and YYDKDF (reference sequence).

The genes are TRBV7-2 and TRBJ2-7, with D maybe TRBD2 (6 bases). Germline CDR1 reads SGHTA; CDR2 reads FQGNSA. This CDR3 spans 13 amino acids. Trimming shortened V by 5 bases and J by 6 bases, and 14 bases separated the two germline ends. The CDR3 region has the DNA TGTGCCAGCAGCCGCGCGGGGCAAGGCGAGCAGTACTTC. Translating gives CASSRAGQGEQYF. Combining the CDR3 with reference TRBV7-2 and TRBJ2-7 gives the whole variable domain GAGVSQSPSNKVTEKGKDVELRCDPISGHTALYWYRQSLGQGLEFLIYFQGNSAPDKSGLPSDRFSAERTGGSVSTLTIQRTQQEDSAVYLCASSRAGQGEQYFGPGTRLTVT.

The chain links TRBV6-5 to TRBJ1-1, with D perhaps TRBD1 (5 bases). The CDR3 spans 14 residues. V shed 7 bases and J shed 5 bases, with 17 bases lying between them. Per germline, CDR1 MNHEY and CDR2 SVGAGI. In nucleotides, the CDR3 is TGTGCCAGCACCTCCTGGGGGGTGCATACTGAAGCTTTCTTT. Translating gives CASTSWGVHTEAFF.

CDR3 sequence reads: CASSSTGRETQYF. The CDR3 bases are TGCGCCAGCAGCTCGACAGGGCGAGAGACCCAGTACTTC. This chain uses TRBV5-1 with TRBJ2-5; 7 nucleotides agree with TRBD1. The CDR3 consists of 13 residues. J gave up 4 bases and V 3 bases, and 3 bases lay outside the gene matches. The germline V gene encodes CDR1 SGHRS and CDR2 YFSETQ.

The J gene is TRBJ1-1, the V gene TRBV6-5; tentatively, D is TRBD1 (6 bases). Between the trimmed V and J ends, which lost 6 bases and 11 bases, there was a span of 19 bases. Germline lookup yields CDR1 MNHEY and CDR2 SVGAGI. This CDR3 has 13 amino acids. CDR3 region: CASRQTTGREAFF. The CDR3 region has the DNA TGTGCCAGCAGACAAACCACAGGGAGGGAGGCTTTCTTT.

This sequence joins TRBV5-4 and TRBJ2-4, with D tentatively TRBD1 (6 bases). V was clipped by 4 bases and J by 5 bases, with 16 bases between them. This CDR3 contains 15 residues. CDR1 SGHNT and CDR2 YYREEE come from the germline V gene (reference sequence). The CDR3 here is CASSLDPTGENIQYF. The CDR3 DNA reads TGTGCCAGCAGCCTGGATCCGACAGGAGAAAACATTCAGTACTTC. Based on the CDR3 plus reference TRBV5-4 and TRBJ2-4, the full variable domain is ETGVTQSPTHLIKTRGQQVTLRCSSQSGHNTVSWYQQALGQGPQFIFQYYREEENGRGNFPPRFSGLQFPNYSSELNVNALELDDSALYLCASSLDPTGENIQYFGAGTRLSVL.

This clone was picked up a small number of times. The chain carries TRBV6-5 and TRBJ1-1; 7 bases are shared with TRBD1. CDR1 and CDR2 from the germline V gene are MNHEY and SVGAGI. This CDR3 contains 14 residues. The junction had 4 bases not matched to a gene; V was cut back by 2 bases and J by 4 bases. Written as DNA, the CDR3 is TGTGCCAGCAGTTACGGACAGGCCGGCACTGAAGCTTTCTTT. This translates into CASSYGQAGTEAFF.

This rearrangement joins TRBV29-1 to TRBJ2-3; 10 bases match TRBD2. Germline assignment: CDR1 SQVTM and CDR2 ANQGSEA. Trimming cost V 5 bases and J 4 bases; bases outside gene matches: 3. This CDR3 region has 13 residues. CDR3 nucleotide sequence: TGCAGCGTTCAAGCGGGAGGGCCAGATACGCAGTATTTT. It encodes CSVQAGGPDTQYF.

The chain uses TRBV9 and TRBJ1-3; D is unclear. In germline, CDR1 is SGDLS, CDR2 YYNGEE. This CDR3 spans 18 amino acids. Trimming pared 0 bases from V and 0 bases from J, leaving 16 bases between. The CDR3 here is CASSVGVGGLSSGNTIYF. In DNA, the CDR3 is TGTGCCAGCAGCGTAGGGGTAGGCGGCCTATCCTCTGGAAACACCATATATTTT. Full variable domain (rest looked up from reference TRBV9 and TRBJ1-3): DSGVTQTPKHLITATGQRVTLRCSPRSGDLSVYWYQQSLDQGLQFLIQYYNGEERAKGNILERFSAQQFPDLHSELNLSSLELGDSALYFCASSVGVGGLSSGNTIYFGEGSWLTVV.

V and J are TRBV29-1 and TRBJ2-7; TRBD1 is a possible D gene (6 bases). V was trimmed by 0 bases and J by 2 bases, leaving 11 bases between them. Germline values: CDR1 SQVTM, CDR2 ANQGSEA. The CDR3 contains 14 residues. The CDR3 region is CSVEDGTPPYEQYF. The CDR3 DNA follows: TGCAGCGTTGAAGATGGGACACCCCCCTACGAGCAGTACTTC.